A selection of T cell receptor beta chains follows, all from one sample in a study of technical replicates of blood from several donors. Here immunoSEQ multiplex PCR was the method, and the copy in TCRdb shows in-frame clones only, minus some. The sample has about 70,000 clones, approximately 97% seen once. Material: T cells isolated from PBMCs. The receptors here all came from a human donor in good health. The CDR3 runs from the conserved cysteine through the conserved F or W. The order of the fields is J gene, V gene, D gene, clone size, CDR3 protein, CDR3 DNA. The D gene is left open where the match is weak. Some rows have no size entry. The others give once, few or many, or a class for an expanded clone.

j_gene: TRBJ1-5
v_gene: TRBV5-5
d_gene: NA
abundance: NA
CDR3aa: CASSLGVRGDQPQHF
CDR3nt: TGTGCCAGCAGCCTAGGGGTACGAGGTGATCAGCCCCAGCATTTT

j_gene: TRBJ2-7
v_gene: TRBV29-1
d_gene: NA
abundance: NA
CDR3aa: CSVFDSPYEQYF
CDR3nt: TGCAGCGTTTTCGACAGTCCCTACGAGCAGTACTTC

j_gene: TRBJ2-3
v_gene: TRBV13
d_gene: TRBD2
abundance: NA
CDR3aa: CASSATLGERGGLWALVTDTQYF
CDR3nt: TGTGCCAGCAGCGCAACCCTTGGGGAGCGGGGGGGCCTATGGGCTTTAGTCACAGATACGCAGTATTTT

j_gene: TRBJ2-1
v_gene: TRBV10-2
d_gene: NA
abundance: NA
CDR3aa: CASSDTRGREQFF
CDR3nt: TGCGCCAGCAGTGACACTAGAGGCCGTGAGCAGTTCTTC

j_gene: TRBJ2-2
v_gene: TRBV19
d_gene: TRBD1
abundance: NA
CDR3aa: CASLKTGGFGELFF
CDR3nt: TGTGCCAGCTTAAAGACAGGGGGCTTCGGGGAGCTGTTTTTT

j_gene: TRBJ1-2
v_gene: TRBV28
d_gene: NA
abundance: NA
CDR3aa: CASRLAGGDGYTF
CDR3nt: TGTGCCAGCAGGTTGGCAGGAGGGGATGGCTACACCTTC

j_gene: TRBJ2-1
v_gene: TRBV5-1
d_gene: TRBD2
abundance: NA
CDR3aa: CASIGGRGNNEQFF
CDR3nt: TGCGCCAGCATTGGTGGGAGGGGCAACAATGAGCAGTTCTTC

j_gene: TRBJ1-1
v_gene: TRBV5-5
d_gene: NA
abundance: few
CDR3aa: CASSRRGALEDTEAFF
CDR3nt: TGTGCCAGCAGCCGCAGGGGTGCCCTTGAGGACACTGAAGCTTTCTTT

j_gene: TRBJ2-7
v_gene: TRBV6-5
d_gene: NA
abundance: NA
CDR3aa: CASSQTGHEQYF
CDR3nt: TGTGCCAGCAGCCAAACAGGGCACGAGCAGTACTTC

j_gene: TRBJ1-1
v_gene: TRBV27
d_gene: TRBD1
abundance: NA
CDR3aa: CASSPGQGLNTEAFF
CDR3nt: TGTGCCAGCAGCCCCGGACAGGGACTGAACACTGAAGCTTTCTTT

j_gene: TRBJ2-7
v_gene: TRBV27
d_gene: NA
abundance: NA
CDR3aa: CASSPSGLYEQYF
CDR3nt: TGTGCCAGCAGTCCGTCCGGACTCTACGAGCAGTACTTC

j_gene: TRBJ2-1
v_gene: TRBV9
d_gene: TRBD1
abundance: NA
CDR3aa: CASSPGQGSSYNEQFF
CDR3nt: TGTGCCAGCAGCCCAGGACAGGGGAGCTCCTACAATGAGCAGTTCTTC

j_gene: TRBJ2-2
v_gene: TRBV5-1
d_gene: NA
abundance: NA
CDR3aa: CASSLAANTGELFF
CDR3nt: TGCGCCAGCAGCTTGGCAGCGAACACCGGGGAGCTGTTTTTT

j_gene: TRBJ2-5
v_gene: TRBV7-9
d_gene: NA
abundance: once
CDR3aa: CASRRTPKGETQYF
CDR3nt: TGTGCCAGCAGAAGGACACCTAAGGGGGAGACCCAGTACTTC

j_gene: TRBJ1-1
v_gene: TRBV14
d_gene: TRBD1
abundance: NA
CDR3aa: CASSQMTGILLNTEAFF
CDR3nt: TGTGCCAGCAGCCAGATGACAGGGATCCTCCTGAACACTGAAGCTTTCTTT

j_gene: TRBJ2-1
v_gene: TRBV6-5
d_gene: TRBD2
abundance: NA
CDR3aa: CASSYFLAGDGREQFF
CDR3nt: TGTGCCAGCAGTTACTTTTTAGCGGGGGACGGGAGGGAGCAGTTCTTC

j_gene: TRBJ2-1
v_gene: TRBV7-2
d_gene: TRBD1
abundance: NA
CDR3aa: CASSSTVPGGGEQFF
CDR3nt: TGTGCCAGCAGCTCCACCGTACCAGGGGGCGGTGAGCAGTTCTTC

j_gene: TRBJ1-1
v_gene: TRBV29-1
d_gene: NA
abundance: NA
CDR3aa: CSVEEGGTEMNTEAFF
CDR3nt: TGCAGCGTTGAAGAGGGGGGGACGGAAATGAACACTGAAGCTTTCTTT

j_gene: TRBJ2-7
v_gene: TRBV2
d_gene: TRBD2
abundance: NA
CDR3aa: CASSENSGTTIPYEQYF
CDR3nt: TGTGCCAGCAGTGAAAACAGCGGGACCACCATTCCCTACGAGCAGTACTTC

j_gene: TRBJ1-3
v_gene: TRBV9
d_gene: NA
abundance: NA
CDR3aa: CASSEQGNTIYF
CDR3nt: TGTGCCAGCAGCGAACAAGGAAACACCATATATTTT

j_gene: TRBJ1-2
v_gene: TRBV6-1
d_gene: NA
abundance: NA
CDR3aa: CASTARGKVWHGYTF
CDR3nt: TGTGCCAGCACCGCTCGGGGGAAGGTTTGGCATGGCTACACCTTC

j_gene: TRBJ1-1
v_gene: TRBV19
d_gene: TRBD1
abundance: NA
CDR3aa: CASSIGFRVDRVSTEAFF
CDR3nt: TGTGCCAGTAGTATAGGATTTCGTGTAGACAGGGTAAGCACTGAAGCTTTCTTT

j_gene: TRBJ2-5
v_gene: TRBV5-1
d_gene: TRBD1
abundance: NA
CDR3aa: CASRQGDRGGETQYF
CDR3nt: TGCGCCAGCAGACAGGGGGACAGGGGAGGAGAGACCCAGTACTTC

j_gene: TRBJ2-7
v_gene: TRBV11-3
d_gene: NA
abundance: NA
CDR3aa: CASSTRFSGDSYEQYF
CDR3nt: TGTGCCAGCAGCACCCGCTTCTCAGGGGACTCCTACGAGCAGTACTTC

j_gene: TRBJ2-2
v_gene: TRBV13
d_gene: NA
abundance: NA
CDR3aa: CASSFGEEITGELFF
CDR3nt: TGTGCCAGCAGCTTTGGAGAGGAGATCACCGGGGAGCTGTTTTTT

j_gene: TRBJ1-2
v_gene: TRBV30
d_gene: TRBD1
abundance: NA
CDR3aa: CAWGGDRVDWVGGYTF
CDR3nt: TGTGCCTGGGGAGGGGACAGGGTCGATTGGGTGGGTGGCTACACCTTC

j_gene: TRBJ1-2
v_gene: TRBV12-5
d_gene: NA
abundance: NA
CDR3aa: CASGLYGGGNGYTF
CDR3nt: TGTGCTAGTGGTTTGTACGGAGGTGGGAATGGCTACACCTTC

j_gene: TRBJ1-2
v_gene: TRBV4-1
d_gene: TRBD1
abundance: NA
CDR3aa: CASSYLGQGAGYTF
CDR3nt: TGCGCCAGCAGCTACCTCGGACAGGGAGCTGGCTACACCTTC

j_gene: TRBJ2-3
v_gene: TRBV13
d_gene: TRBD2
abundance: NA
CDR3aa: CASSSSGEAADTQYF
CDR3nt: TGTGCCAGCAGCTCTAGCGGGGAGGCTGCAGATACGCAGTATTTT

j_gene: TRBJ1-3
v_gene: TRBV10-3
d_gene: NA
abundance: NA
CDR3aa: CPVAGNTIYF
CDR3nt: TGCCCTGTAGCTGGAAACACCATATATTTT

j_gene: TRBJ2-7
v_gene: TRBV13
d_gene: TRBD1
abundance: NA
CDR3aa: CASSLGGQGGYEQYF
CDR3nt: TGTGCCAGCAGCTTAGGCGGACAGGGGGGCTACGAGCAGTACTTC

j_gene: TRBJ2-1
v_gene: TRBV13
d_gene: TRBD1
abundance: NA
CDR3aa: CASSLSEGTGYVHEQFF
CDR3nt: TGTGCCAGCAGCCTTAGTGAGGGGACAGGGTATGTTCATGAGCAGTTCTTC

j_gene: TRBJ2-7
v_gene: TRBV6-6
d_gene: TRBD1
abundance: NA
CDR3aa: CASTPGQGTYEQYF
CDR3nt: TGTGCCAGCACCCCGGGACAGGGGACCTACGAGCAGTACTTC

j_gene: TRBJ2-3
v_gene: TRBV5-4
d_gene: NA
abundance: NA
CDR3aa: CASRSGRAGRLKTDTQYF
CDR3nt: TGTGCCAGCAGATCAGGGCGGGCGGGACGCCTTAAGACAGATACGCAGTATTTT

j_gene: TRBJ1-2
v_gene: TRBV28
d_gene: NA
abundance: NA
CDR3aa: CASSPSSGTRRGYTF
CDR3nt: TGTGCCAGCAGTCCCTCGTCGGGAACTAGAAGGGGCTACACCTTC